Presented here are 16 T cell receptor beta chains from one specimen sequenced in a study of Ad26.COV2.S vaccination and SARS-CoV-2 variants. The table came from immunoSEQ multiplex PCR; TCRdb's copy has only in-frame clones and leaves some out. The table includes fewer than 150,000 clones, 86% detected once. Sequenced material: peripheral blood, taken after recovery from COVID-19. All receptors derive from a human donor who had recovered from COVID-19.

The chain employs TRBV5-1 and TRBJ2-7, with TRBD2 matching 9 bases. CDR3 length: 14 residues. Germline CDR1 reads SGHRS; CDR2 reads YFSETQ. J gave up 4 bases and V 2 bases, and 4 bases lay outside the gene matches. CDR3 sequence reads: CASSLRSGGYEQYF. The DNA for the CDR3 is TGCGCCAGCAGCTTAAGGAGCGGGGGGTACGAGCAGTACTTC.

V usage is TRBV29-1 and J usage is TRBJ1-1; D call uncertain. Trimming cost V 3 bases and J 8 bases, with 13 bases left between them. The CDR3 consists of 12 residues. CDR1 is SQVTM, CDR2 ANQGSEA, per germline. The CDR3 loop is CSVDFFGREAFF. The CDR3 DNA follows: TGCAGCGTTGATTTTTTCGGGCGCGAAGCTTTCTTT.

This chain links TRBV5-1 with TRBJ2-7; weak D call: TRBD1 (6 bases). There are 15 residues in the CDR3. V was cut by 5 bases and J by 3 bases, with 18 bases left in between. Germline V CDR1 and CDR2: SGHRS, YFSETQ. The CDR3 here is CASSLGGRANYEQYF. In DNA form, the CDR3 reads TGCGCCAGCAGTCTTGGGGGCAGGGCGAACTACGAGCAGTACTTC.

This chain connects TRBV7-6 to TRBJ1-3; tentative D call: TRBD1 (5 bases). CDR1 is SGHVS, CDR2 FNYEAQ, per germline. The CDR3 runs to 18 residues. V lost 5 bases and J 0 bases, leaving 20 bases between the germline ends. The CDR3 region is CASSVNGGVMGSGNTIYF. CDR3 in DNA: TGTGCCAGCAGCGTAAATGGAGGGGTGATGGGCTCTGGAAACACCATATATTTT.

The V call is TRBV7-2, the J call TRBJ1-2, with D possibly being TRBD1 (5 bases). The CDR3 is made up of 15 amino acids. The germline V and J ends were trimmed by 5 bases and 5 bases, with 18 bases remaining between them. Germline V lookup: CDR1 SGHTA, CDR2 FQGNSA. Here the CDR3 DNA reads TGTGCCAGCAGCACCCCCGGAGGGGAGGCGTATGGCTACACCTTC. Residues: CASSTPGGEAYGYTF.

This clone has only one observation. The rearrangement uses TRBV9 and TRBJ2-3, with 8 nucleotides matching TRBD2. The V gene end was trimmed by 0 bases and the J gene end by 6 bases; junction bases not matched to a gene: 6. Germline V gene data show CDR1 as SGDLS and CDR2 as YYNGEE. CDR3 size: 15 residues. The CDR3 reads CASSVGGGSADTQYF. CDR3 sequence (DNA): TGTGCCAGCAGCGTAGGCGGGGGGTCCGCGGATACGCAGTATTTT.

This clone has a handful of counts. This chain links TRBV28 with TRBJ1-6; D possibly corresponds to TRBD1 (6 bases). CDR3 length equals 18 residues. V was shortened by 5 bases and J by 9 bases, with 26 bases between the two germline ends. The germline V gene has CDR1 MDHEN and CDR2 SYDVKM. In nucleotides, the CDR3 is TGTGCCAGCAGTCCCATACGCGGGGGGCTGGCTCTAGGTTCACCCCTCCACTTT. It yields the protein CASSPIRGGLALGSPLHF.

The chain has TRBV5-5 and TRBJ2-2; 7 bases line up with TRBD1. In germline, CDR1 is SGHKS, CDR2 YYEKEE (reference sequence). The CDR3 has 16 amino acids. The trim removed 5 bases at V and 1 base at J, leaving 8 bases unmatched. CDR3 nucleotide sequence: TGTGCCAGCAGTTTTACAGGGGTTAAGAACACCGGGGAGCTGTTTTTT. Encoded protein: CASSFTGVKNTGELFF. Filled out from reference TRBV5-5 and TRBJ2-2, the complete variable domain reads DAGVTQSPTHLIKTRGQQVTLRCSPISGHKSVSWYQQVLGQGPQFIFQYYEKEERGRGNFPDRFSARQFPNYSSELNVNALLLGDSALYLCASSFTGVKNTGELFFGEGSRLTVL.

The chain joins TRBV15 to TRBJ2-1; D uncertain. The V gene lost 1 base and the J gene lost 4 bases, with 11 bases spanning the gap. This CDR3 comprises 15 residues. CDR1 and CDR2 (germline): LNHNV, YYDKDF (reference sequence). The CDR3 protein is CATSRVGAPYNEQFF. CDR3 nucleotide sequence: TGTGCCACCAGCAGAGTAGGTGCCCCATACAATGAGCAGTTCTTC.

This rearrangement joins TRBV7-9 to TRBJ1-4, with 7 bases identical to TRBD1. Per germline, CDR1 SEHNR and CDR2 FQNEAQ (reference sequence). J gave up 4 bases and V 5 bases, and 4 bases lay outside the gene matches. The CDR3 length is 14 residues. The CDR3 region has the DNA TGTGCCAGCAGCAAACAGGGGAATAATGAAAAACTGTTTTTT. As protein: CASSKQGNNEKLFF.

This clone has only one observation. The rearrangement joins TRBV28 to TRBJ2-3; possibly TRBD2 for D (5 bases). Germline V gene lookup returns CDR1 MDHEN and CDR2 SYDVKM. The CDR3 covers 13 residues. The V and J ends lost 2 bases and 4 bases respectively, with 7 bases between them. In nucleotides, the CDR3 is TGTGCCAGCAGTTTAACTAGTTCAGATACGCAGTATTTT. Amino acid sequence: CASSLTSSDTQYF.

CDR3: CASSLSGTRHNEQFF. CDR3 DNA: TGTGCCAGCAGCTTATCAGGGACACGGCACAATGAGCAGTTCTTC. J is TRBJ2-1 and V is TRBV11-2; tentative D call: TRBD1 (6 bases). This CDR3 is 15 amino acids long. V dropped 2 bases and J dropped 5 bases, with 13 bases sitting between them. The germline V gene has CDR1 SGHAT and CDR2 FQNNGV.

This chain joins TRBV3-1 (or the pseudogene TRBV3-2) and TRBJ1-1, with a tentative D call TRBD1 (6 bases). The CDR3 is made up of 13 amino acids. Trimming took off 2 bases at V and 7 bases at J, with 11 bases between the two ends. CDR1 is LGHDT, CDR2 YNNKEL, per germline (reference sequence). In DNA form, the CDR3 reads TGTGCCAGCAGCCAAAGGGGGACAAGTGAAGCTTTCTTT. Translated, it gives CASSQRGTSEAFF.

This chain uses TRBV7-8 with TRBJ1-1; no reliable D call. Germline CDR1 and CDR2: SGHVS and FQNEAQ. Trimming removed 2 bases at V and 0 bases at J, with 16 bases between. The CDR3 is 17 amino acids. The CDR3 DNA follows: TGTGCCAGCAGCTTAACGGCCGGGGAAGGGATGAACACTGAAGCTTTCTTT. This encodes CASSLTAGEGMNTEAFF.

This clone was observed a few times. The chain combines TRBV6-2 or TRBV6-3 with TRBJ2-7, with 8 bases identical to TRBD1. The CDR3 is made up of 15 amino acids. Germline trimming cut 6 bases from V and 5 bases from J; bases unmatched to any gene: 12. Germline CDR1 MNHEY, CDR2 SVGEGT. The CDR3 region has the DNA TGTGCCAGCAGCGGTCGGACAGGGAATCTCAACGAGCAGTACTTC. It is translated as CASSGRTGNLNEQYF.

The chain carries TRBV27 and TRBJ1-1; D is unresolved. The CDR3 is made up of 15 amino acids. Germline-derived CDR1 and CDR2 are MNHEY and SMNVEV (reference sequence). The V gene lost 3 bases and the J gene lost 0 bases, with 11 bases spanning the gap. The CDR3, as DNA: TGTGCCAGCAGTTTTAGGGTAGGGCTGAACACTGAAGCTTTCTTT. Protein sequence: CASSFRVGLNTEAFF.